One and the same sample provided the 22 T cell receptor beta chains below, sequenced in a study of T cell responses to AZD1222 COVID-19 vaccine (dated by TCRdb to the early 2020s). The library came from the immunoSEQ multiplex PCR assay. What TCRdb holds here is the immuneACCESS table cut down to in-frame rearrangements. Part of the clones is not present; checked against another copy, under half of the missing clones reflect an unresolved V gene, and the others are unexplained. The sample table shows about 190,000 clones, and about nine tenths are seen once. The biggest ten clones account for 0.75% to 1% of the sample. The sample's time point label is to be understood as: baseline before first vaccination. The sample here was peripheral blood, taken on day 0 of AZD1222 vaccination. These receptors were collected from an adult in good health.

J is TRBJ2-3 and V is TRBV19; D not certain. Trimming stripped 1 base from V and 6 bases from J, with 5 bases between. This CDR3 comprises 12 residues. Germline V gene lookup returns CDR1 LNHDA and CDR2 SQIVND (reference sequence). CDR3 protein: CASSIALDTQYF. CDR3 nucleotide sequence: TGTGCCAGTAGTATAGCCCTGGATACGCAGTATTTT.

This chain uses TRBV10-1 with TRBJ2-7, with a possible D match to TRBD2 (6 bases). The CDR3 has 19 residues. The ends were cut back, 6 bases at V and 0 bases at J, with 27 bases in the middle. Germline CDR1 WNHNN, CDR2 SYGVQD (reference sequence). CDR3: CASSPVPWSAAGPSYEQYF. CDR3 coding DNA: TGCGCCAGCAGCCCAGTCCCGTGGTCCGCCGCGGGACCCTCCTACGAGCAGTACTTC.

This sequence joins TRBV5-1 and TRBJ1-4, with TRBD1 identical over 7 bases. The CDR3 consists of 16 residues. The V gene's germline CDR1 is SGHRS and CDR2 YFSETQ. Unmatched junction bases numbered 10, after V lost 6 bases and J lost 2 bases. CDR3 region: CASTKDRSITNEKLFF. The CDR3 nucleotides are TGCGCCAGCACCAAGGACAGGAGTATTACTAATGAAAAACTGTTTTTT.

The rearrangement joins TRBV28 to TRBJ1-4, with a tentative D call TRBD1 (6 bases). Germline CDR1 is MDHEN and CDR2 is SYDVKM. The CDR3 spans 14 residues. Trimming removed 6 bases at V and 6 bases at J, with 14 bases between. The CDR3 DNA reads as TGTGCCAGCAGCGCCACAGGGACTGATGAAAAACTGTTTTTT. Translating gives CASSATGTDEKLFF. Filled out from reference TRBV28 and TRBJ1-4, the complete variable domain reads DVKVTQSSRYLVKRTGEKVFLECVQDMDHENMFWYRQDPGLGLRLIYFSYDVKMKEKGDIPEGYSVSREKKERFSLILESASTNQTSMYLCASSATGTDEKLFFGSGTQLSVL.

In its sample, this clone was seen once. The chain employs TRBV9 and TRBJ2-3, with 8 bases matching TRBD2. Trimming at V came to 2 bases and at J to 0 bases, leaving 2 bases not matched to a gene. This CDR3 comprises 15 residues. Germline V CDR1 and CDR2: SGDLS, YYNGEE. DNA for the CDR3: TGTGCCAGCAGCGTTTTAGCGGGGAGCACAGATACGCAGTATTTT. Translation gives CASSVLAGSTDTQYF.

The sample holds one count of this clone. One end of the junction varies from germline; a read error may be responsible. The V and J genes are TRBV7-7 and TRBJ2-1, with TRBD2 matching 14 bases. Germline V CDR1 and CDR2: SSHAT, FNYEAQ (reference sequence). This CDR3 has 15 amino acids. This chain's CDR3 is CASSSTSGGASEQFF. CDR3 in DNA: TGTGCTAGCAGCTCGACTAGCGGGGGGGCTTCTGAGCAGTTCTTC.

The chain employs TRBV7-9 and TRBJ1-3, with 7 bases matching TRBD1. CDR1 is SEHNR and CDR2 is FQNEAQ in the germline V gene (reference sequence). The CDR3 runs 18 residues. V was clipped by 5 bases and J by 4 bases; unmatched bases: 17. In DNA form, the CDR3 reads TGTGCCAGCAGCCGAGACAGGGTCCCCTCGTCGGAGGGAAACACCATATATTTT. This encodes CASSRDRVPSSEGNTIYF.

This chain connects TRBV4-2 to TRBJ1-4, with 7 bases matching TRBD1. V was pared by 1 base and J by 0 bases, with 17 bases of the junction left unmatched. CDR3 length: 21 residues. Germline CDR1 reads LGHNA; CDR2 reads YNFKEQ. The CDR3 sequence: CASSQAPPAGTALATNEKLFF. The CDR3 DNA reads as TGTGCCAGCAGCCAAGCCCCCCCCGCCGGGACAGCCTTAGCAACTAATGAAAAACTGTTTTTT.

The chain recombines TRBV12-3 or TRBV12-4 with TRBJ2-1; 11 bases are shared with TRBD2. After removal of 8 bases from V and 7 bases from J, the junction contained 1 base not matched to a gene. The CDR3 is 12 residues long. This CDR3 reads CASLAGGNEQFF. In DNA form, the CDR3 reads TGTGCCAGCCTAGCGGGGGGTAATGAGCAGTTCTTC.

The rearrangement joins TRBV28 to TRBJ2-3, with TRBD2 matching over 12 bases. The trim removed 4 bases at V and 5 bases at J, leaving 7 bases unmatched. Looked up from germline, CDR1 is MDHEN and CDR2 is SYDVKM. The CDR3 is 16 residues long. The CDR3 spells CASSSPSGRAVDTQYF. CDR3 bases: TGTGCCAGCAGTTCCCCTAGCGGGAGGGCGGTAGATACGCAGTATTTT.

Only one count was recorded for this clone. The chain combines TRBV5-1 with TRBJ2-5, with D perhaps matching TRBD1 (6 bases). CDR1 is SGHRS and CDR2 is YFSETQ in the germline V gene. This CDR3 spans 15 amino acids. V lost 2 bases, J lost 2 bases, and 13 bases lay in between. The CDR3 DNA follows: TGCGCCAGCAGCTTCAGAAACAGGGAACAAGAGACCCAGTACTTC. Residues: CASSFRNREQETQYF.

The chain carries TRBV14 and TRBJ1-1; no firm D call. This CDR3 spans 12 amino acids. CDR1 is SGHDN, CDR2 FVKESK, per germline. V was clipped by 1 base and J by 5 bases, with 5 bases between them. The CDR3 bases are TGTGCCAGCAGCCAAGGATGGACTGAAGCTTTCTTT. The encoded protein is CASSQGWTEAFF.

The rearrangement joins TRBV10-2 to TRBJ1-1; D uncertain. CDR1 and CDR2 (germline): WSHSY, SAAADI. The CDR3 is 12 amino acids. Trimming left V 0 bases short and J 6 bases short, with 5 bases between. The DNA of the CDR3 is TGCGCCAGCAGTGAGTCGGGCGCTGAAGCTTTCTTT. It codes for CASSESGAEAFF.

CDR3 residues: CASSYVGPPGGYTF. CDR3 nucleotides: TGTGCCAGCAGTTACGTGGGACCGCCTGGTGGCTACACCTTC. The chain employs TRBV6-5 and TRBJ1-2; TRBD1 might be the D (5 bases). Germline loops: CDR1 MNHEY, CDR2 SVGAGI. CDR3 length: 14 residues. V gave up 2 bases and J gave up 7 bases, with 14 bases separating them.

This clone was found once. The chain employs TRBV9 and TRBJ2-3; D remains ambiguous. The V gene's germline CDR1 is SGDLS and CDR2 YYNGEE. This CDR3 region has 13 residues. The V gene lost 3 bases and the J gene lost 2 bases, with 7 bases spanning the gap. CDR3 sequence reads: CASSASVTDTQYF. CDR3 in DNA: TGTGCCAGCAGCGCCTCTGTCACAGATACGCAGTATTTT. The full variable domain, with the rest looked up from reference TRBV9 and TRBJ2-3, is DSGVTQTPKHLITATGQRVTLRCSPRSGDLSVYWYQQSLDQGLQFLIQYYNGEERAKGNILERFSAQQFPDLHSELNLSSLELGDSALYFCASSASVTDTQYFGPGTRLTVL.

V usage is TRBV5-5 and J usage is TRBJ1-2; D is unresolved. The CDR3 runs 14 residues. Germline V gene lookup returns CDR1 SGHKS and CDR2 YYEKEE (reference sequence). Trimming cost V 4 bases and J 0 bases, with 10 bases left between them. CDR3 loop: CASSSRESNYGYTF. CDR3 nucleotides: TGTGCCAGCAGCAGCCGAGAGTCTAACTATGGCTACACCTTC.

The chain carries TRBV7-9 and TRBJ1-1, with D possibly TRBD1 on 5 matching bases. CDR1 is SEHNR, CDR2 FQNEAQ, per germline (reference sequence). The CDR3 loop spans 19 amino acids. V was trimmed by 5 bases and J by 5 bases, leaving 30 bases between them. CDR3 amino acids: CASSPIGAREVNRSTEAFF. The CDR3 DNA sequence: TGTGCCAGCAGCCCGATCGGGGCTAGGGAAGTTAATAGGAGTACTGAAGCTTTCTTT.

This rearrangement joins TRBV18 to TRBJ2-2; 7 bases are shared with TRBD1. Germline-derived CDR1 and CDR2 are KGHSH and LQKENI. J was trimmed by 7 bases and V by 3 bases; bases with no gene match: 8. CDR3 length equals 15 residues. CDR3 region: CASSPRDRAGGELFF. CDR3 DNA: TGTGCCAGCTCACCTAGAGACAGGGCTGGCGGGGAGCTGTTTTTT.

The J gene is TRBJ2-1, the V gene TRBV28; 10 bases line up with TRBD2. CDR3 length equals 14 residues. The trim removed 7 bases at V and 5 bases at J, leaving 5 bases unmatched. Per germline, CDR1 MDHEN and CDR2 SYDVKM. CDR3 in amino acids: CASKGLAINNEQFF. The CDR3 coding sequence is TGTGCCAGCAAGGGACTAGCGATTAACAATGAGCAGTTCTTC.

The V and J genes are TRBV12-3 or TRBV12-4 and TRBJ1-2; tentatively, D is TRBD1 (6 bases). The V end lost 10 bases, the J end lost 2 bases, and 11 bases lay between the germline ends. This CDR3 region has 12 residues. The CDR3 region is CANFRGNYGYTF. The CDR3 DNA is TGTGCCAATTTTAGGGGGAACTATGGCTACACCTTC.

This chain joins TRBV9 and TRBJ2-3; D is ambiguous. CDR3 length: 15 residues. Germline CDR1 and CDR2: SGDLS and YYNGEE. V shed 0 bases and J shed 2 bases, with 10 bases lying between them. The CDR3 loop reads CASSVEGLPTDTQYF. The CDR3 DNA follows: TGTGCCAGCAGCGTAGAGGGCCTACCCACAGATACGCAGTATTTT.

The rearrangement uses TRBV12-3 or TRBV12-4 and TRBJ1-1; no clear D gene. CDR3 size: 12 residues. The V gene lost 2 bases and the J gene lost 3 bases, with 4 bases spanning the gap. CDR3 in DNA: TGTGCCAGCAGTTTACAGTACACTGAAGCTTTCTTT. Translating gives CASSLQYTEAFF.